Presented here are 13 T cell receptor beta chains from one specimen sequenced in a study of naive and memory T cell subsets. Stated treatment: skin biopsy from PPD injection site in Mantoux-positive individual. The library had UMIs added by 3' ligation of an oligonucleotide to TCR cDNA. Amplification of ligated cDNA took four PCR rounds with SP2 and nested alpha and beta constant primers. From the UMI-ligation and nested PCR reads, TCRdb called clonotypes with MiXCR, one entry per CDR3 protein. Altogether roughly 36,000 distinct CDR3 sequences are present, 11% being singletons, with the ten largest covering around 3.9%. Sequencing was performed on skin, taken from a tuberculin skin test site. The receptors come from an adult in good health.

The chain combines TRBV20-1 with TRBJ2-7; tentative D call: TRBD1 (5 bases). CDR1 is DFQATT and CDR2 is SNEGSKA in the germline V gene (reference sequence). V lost 0 bases to trimming and J lost 6 bases, with 6 bases between them. CDR3 length: 11 amino acids. The CDR3, as DNA: TGCAGTGCTAGAGATGGGGCCGAGCAGTACTTC. It encodes CSARDGAEQYF.

A word on this clonotype: This may arise from a read error, as a much more abundant clone is one base away. The chain carries TRBV7-3 and TRBJ2-7; D could derive from TRBD1 or TRBD2 (6 bases each). This CDR3 spans 14 amino acids. CDR1 SGHTA and CDR2 FQGTGA come from the germline V gene. In DNA form, the CDR3 reads TGTGCCAGCAGCTTAAATACGGGGGCGGGCGAGAAGTACTTC. Protein: CASSLNTGAGEKYF.

This clonotype was counted a few times. The chain combines TRBV11-3 with TRBJ2-3; D unclear. CDR3 length: 16 amino acids. With 5 bases removed from V and 2 bases from J, the gap between germline ends came to 17 bases. Germline lookup yields CDR1 SGHNT and CDR2 YENEEA. In DNA, the CDR3 is TGTGCCAGCAGCCCCAGACACGGCAGCTCCACAGATACGCAGTATTTT. This translates into CASSPRHGSSTDTQYF.

This clonotype was picked up a small number of times. V is TRBV12-3 or TRBV12-4 and J is TRBJ1-2, with D maybe TRBD1 (6 bases). The V gene lost 3 bases and the J gene lost 6 bases, with 11 bases spanning the gap. The CDR3 sequence is 13 residues long. The CDR3 DNA reads TGTGCCAGCAGTTTCAGGGGAGAGAATGGCTACACCTTC. Its protein is CASSFRGENGYTF.

This clonotype was picked up many times. The chain joins TRBV5-1 to TRBJ1-1, with D unresolved. The V end was cut by 0 bases, the J end by 4 bases, with 13 bases between. The CDR3 consists of 15 residues. Germline CDR1 and CDR2: SGHRS and YFSETQ. Here the CDR3 DNA reads TGCGCCAGCAGCTTGGCCTATGGAGGGCGCACTGAAGCTTTCTTT. This encodes CASSLAYGGRTEAFF.

This clonotype occurred many times. J is TRBJ2-5 and V is TRBV7-9; 7 bases fit TRBD1. CDR1 and CDR2 (germline): SEHNR, FQNEAQ (reference sequence). The length of the CDR3 is 13 residues. The V and J ends lost 6 bases and 1 base, in that order; junction bases with no gene match: 2. CDR3 DNA: TGTGCCAGCAGGGACAGGACCCAAGAGACCCAGTACTTC. Translation: CASRDRTQETQYF.

The sample holds many counts of this clonotype. The chain recombines TRBV12-3 or TRBV12-4 with TRBJ1-1; TRBD1 matches 9 bases. V shed 0 bases, J shed 7 bases, and the junction held 15 bases outside the gene matches. CDR3 length equals 18 residues. The CDR3 reads CASSLARDRVRDPLEAFF. CDR3 DNA: TGTGCCAGCAGTTTAGCGCGGGACAGGGTCAGGGACCCTCTTGAAGCTTTCTTT.

This rearrangement joins TRBV7-8 to TRBJ1-1; D possibly corresponds to TRBD1 (6 bases). V gave up 1 base and J gave up 0 bases, with 12 bases separating them. Germline-derived CDR1 and CDR2 are SGHVS and FQNEAQ. This CDR3 spans 16 amino acids. This chain's CDR3 is CASSLGQVLMNTEAFF. CDR3 in DNA: TGTGCCAGCAGCTTAGGACAGGTACTCATGAACACTGAAGCTTTCTTT.

The sample holds many counts of this clonotype. V is TRBV29-1 and J is TRBJ2-7; 12 bases agree with TRBD1. The germline CDR1 and CDR2 sequences are SQVTM and ANQGSEA. This CDR3 comprises 15 residues. V gave up 6 bases and J gave up 4 bases; unmatched junction bases: 10. CDR3 DNA: TGCAGCGTGGAGGAACCGGGACAGGGGGCATACGAGCAGTACTTC. Protein: CSVEEPGQGAYEQYF.

This clonotype was counted ten times or more. The V gene is TRBV29-1, the J gene TRBJ2-5; unclear D gene. The germline V gene has CDR1 SQVTM and CDR2 ANQGSEA. This CDR3 region has 12 residues. The V end lost 4 bases, the J end lost 5 bases, and 11 bases lay between the germline ends. The CDR3 loop reads CSVVWGWETQYF. In DNA, the CDR3 is TGCAGCGTTGTATGGGGTTGGGAGACCCAGTACTTC.

V is TRBV6-2 or TRBV6-3 and J is TRBJ2-6, with 8 bases fitting TRBD1. Germline loops: CDR1 MNHEY, CDR2 SVGEGT. V was clipped by 4 bases and J by 0 bases; unmatched bases: 14. The CDR3 consists of 20 residues. CDR3 sequence (DNA): TGTGCCAGCAGTTTCGGTATGCGGACAGGGAGCTTCTCTGGGGCCAACGTCCTGACTTTC. Amino acids: CASSFGMRTGSFSGANVLTF.

The table lists this clonotype with many counts. The V call is TRBV5-5, the J call TRBJ2-7, with 8 nucleotides matching TRBD2. The CDR3 sequence is 15 residues long. V lost 1 base, J lost 2 bases, and 5 bases stayed unmatched. The germline V gene has CDR1 SGHKS and CDR2 YYEKEE (reference sequence). The DNA for the CDR3 is TGTGCCAGCAGCTTGACTAGCGGTTTACCCTACGAGCAGTACTTC. It is translated as CASSLTSGLPYEQYF.

This clonotype was seen a few times. This chain connects TRBV21-1 to TRBJ2-7; TRBD1, the table's D call, was not compared with the DNA. TRBV21-1 counts as a pseudogene. The CDR3 covers 16 residues. The CDR3 spells CASSTGHGIAQGEQYF. The CDR3, as DNA: TGTGCCAGCAGCACTGGTCACGGAATCGCCCAGGGCGAGCAGTACTTC.